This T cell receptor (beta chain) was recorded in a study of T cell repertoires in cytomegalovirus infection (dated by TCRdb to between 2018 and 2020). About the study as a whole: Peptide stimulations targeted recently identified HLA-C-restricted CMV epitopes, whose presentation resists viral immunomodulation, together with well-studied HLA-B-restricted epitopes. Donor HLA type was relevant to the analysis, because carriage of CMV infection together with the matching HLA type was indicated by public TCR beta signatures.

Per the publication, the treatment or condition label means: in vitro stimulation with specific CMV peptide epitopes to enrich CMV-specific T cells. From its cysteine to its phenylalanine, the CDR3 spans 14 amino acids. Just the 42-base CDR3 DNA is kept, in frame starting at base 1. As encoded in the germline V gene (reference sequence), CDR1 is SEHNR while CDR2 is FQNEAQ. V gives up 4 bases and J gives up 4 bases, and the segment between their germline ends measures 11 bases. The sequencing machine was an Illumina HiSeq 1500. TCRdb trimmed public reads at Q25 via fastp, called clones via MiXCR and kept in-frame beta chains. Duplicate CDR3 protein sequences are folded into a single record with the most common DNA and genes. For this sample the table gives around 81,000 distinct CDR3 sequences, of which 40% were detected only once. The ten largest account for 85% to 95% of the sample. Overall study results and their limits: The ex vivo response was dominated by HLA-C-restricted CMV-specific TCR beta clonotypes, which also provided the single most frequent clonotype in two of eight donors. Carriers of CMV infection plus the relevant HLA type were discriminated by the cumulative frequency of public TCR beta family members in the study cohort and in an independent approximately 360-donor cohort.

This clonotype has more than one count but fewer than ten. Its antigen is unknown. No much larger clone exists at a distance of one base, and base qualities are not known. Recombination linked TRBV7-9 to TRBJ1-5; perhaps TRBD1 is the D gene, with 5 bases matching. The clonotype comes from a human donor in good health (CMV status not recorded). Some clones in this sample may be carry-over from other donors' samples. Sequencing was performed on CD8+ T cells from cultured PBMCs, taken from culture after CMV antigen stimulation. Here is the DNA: TGTGCCAGCAGCTCACTCGGACATAATCAGCCCCAGCATTTT. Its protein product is CASSSLGHNQPQHF.